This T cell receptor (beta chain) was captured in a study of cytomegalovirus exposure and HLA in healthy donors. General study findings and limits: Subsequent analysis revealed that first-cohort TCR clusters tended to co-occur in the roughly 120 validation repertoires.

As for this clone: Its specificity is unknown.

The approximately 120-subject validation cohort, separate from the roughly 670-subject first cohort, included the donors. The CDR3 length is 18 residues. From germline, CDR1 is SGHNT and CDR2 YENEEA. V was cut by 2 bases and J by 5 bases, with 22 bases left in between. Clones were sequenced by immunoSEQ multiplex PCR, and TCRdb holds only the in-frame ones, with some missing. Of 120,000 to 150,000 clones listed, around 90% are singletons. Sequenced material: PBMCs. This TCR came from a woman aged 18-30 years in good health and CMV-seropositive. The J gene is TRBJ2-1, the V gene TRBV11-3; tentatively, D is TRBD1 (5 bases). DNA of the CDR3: TGTGCCAGCAGCTTACGGTCCGGGTTCCAGGGTCGGGACAATGAGCAGTTCTTC. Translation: CASSLRSGFQGRDNEQFF.